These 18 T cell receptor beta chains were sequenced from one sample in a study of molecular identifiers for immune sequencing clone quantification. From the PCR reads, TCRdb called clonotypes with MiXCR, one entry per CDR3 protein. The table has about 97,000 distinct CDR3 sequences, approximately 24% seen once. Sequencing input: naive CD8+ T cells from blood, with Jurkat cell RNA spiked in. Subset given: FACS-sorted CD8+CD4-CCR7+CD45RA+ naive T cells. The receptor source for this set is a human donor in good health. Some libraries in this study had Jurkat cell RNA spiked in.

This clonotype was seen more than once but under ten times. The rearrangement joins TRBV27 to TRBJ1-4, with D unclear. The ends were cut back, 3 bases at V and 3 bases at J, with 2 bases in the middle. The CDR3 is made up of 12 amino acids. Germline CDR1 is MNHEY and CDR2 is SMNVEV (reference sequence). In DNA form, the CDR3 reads TGTGCCAGCAGTTTCCCTAATGAAAAACTGTTTTTT. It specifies CASSFPNEKLFF. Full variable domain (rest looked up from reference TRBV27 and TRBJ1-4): EAQVTQNPRYLITVTGKKLTVTCSQNMNHEYMSWYRQDPGLGLRQIYYSMNVEVTDKGDVPEGYKVSRKEKRNFPLILESPSPNQTSLYFCASSFPNEKLFFGSGTQLSVL.

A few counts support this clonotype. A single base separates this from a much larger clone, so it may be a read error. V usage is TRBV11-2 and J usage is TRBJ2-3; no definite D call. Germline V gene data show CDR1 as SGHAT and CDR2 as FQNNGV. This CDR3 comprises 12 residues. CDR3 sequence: CASSLTLLTQCF. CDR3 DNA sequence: TGTGCCAGCAGTTTGACCCTTCTTACGCAGTGTTTT.

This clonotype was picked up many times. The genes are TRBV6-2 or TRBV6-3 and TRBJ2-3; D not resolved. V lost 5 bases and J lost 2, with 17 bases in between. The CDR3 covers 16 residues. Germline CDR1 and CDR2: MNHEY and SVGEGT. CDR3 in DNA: TGTGCCAGCAGTCCTCTGGCGAAGCCGAACACAGATACGCAGTATTTT. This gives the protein CASSPLAKPNTDTQYF.

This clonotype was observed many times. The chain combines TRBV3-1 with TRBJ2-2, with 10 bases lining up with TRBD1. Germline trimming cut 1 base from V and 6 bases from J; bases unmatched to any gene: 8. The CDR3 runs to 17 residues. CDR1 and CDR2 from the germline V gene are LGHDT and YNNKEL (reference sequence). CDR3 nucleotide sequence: TGTGCCAGCAGCCAAGTCGGGAGACAGGGGGCTTCCGGGGAGCTGTTTTTT. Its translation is CASSQVGRQGASGELFF.

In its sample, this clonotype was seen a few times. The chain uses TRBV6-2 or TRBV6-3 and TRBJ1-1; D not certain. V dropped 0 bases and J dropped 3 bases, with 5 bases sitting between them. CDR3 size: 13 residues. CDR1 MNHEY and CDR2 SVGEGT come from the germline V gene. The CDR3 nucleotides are TGTGCCAGCAGTTACTCGCTGTACACTGAAGCTTTCTTT. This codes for CASSYSLYTEAFF.

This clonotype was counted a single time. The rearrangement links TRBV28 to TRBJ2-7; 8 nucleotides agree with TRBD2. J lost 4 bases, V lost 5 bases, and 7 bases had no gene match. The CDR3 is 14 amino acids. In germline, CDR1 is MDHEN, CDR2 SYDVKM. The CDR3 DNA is TGTGCCAGCAGTCATGGCGGGAGGTCTTACGAGCAGTACTTC. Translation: CASSHGGRSYEQYF. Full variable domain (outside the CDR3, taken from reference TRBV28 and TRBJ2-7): DVKVTQSSRYLVKRTGEKVFLECVQDMDHENMFWYRQDPGLGLRLIYFSYDVKMKEKGDIPEGYSVSREKKERFSLILESASTNQTSMYLCASSHGGRSYEQYFGPGTRLTVT.

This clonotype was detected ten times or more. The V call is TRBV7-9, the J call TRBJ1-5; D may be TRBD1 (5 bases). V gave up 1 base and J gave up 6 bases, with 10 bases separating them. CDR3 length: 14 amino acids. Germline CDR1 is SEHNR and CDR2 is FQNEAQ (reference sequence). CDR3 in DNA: TGTGCCAGCAGCTTAGAAGGGGCTGTTCAGCCCCAGCATTTT. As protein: CASSLEGAVQPQHF.

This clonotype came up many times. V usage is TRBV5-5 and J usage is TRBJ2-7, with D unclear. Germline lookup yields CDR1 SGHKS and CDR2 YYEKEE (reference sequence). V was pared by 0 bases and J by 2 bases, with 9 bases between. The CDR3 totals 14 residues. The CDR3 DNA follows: TGTGCCAGCAGCTTGGCCGGATCCACCTACGAGCAGTACTTC. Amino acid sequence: CASSLAGSTYEQYF.

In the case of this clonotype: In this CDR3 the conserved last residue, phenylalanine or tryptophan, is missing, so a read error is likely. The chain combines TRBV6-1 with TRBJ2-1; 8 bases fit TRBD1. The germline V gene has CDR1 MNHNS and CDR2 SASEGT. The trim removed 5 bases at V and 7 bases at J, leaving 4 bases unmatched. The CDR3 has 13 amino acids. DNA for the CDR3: TGTGCCAGCAGTTGGGACAGGTATAATGAGCAGTTCTCC. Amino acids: CASSWDRYNEQFS.

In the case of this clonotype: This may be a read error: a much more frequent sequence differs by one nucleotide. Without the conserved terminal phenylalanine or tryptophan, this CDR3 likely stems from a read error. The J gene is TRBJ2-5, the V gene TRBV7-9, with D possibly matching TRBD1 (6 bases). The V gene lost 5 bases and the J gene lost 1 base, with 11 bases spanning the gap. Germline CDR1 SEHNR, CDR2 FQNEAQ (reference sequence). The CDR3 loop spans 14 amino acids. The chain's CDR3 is CASSPQGSQETQYS. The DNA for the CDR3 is TGTGCCAGCAGCCCACAGGGTAGCCAAGAGACCCAGTACTCC.

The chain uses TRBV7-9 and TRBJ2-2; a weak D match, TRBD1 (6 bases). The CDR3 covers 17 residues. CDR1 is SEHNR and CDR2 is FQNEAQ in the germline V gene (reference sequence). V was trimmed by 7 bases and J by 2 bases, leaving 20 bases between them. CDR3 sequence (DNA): TGTGCCAGCACTTTAGAACCGGGACACCTTAACACCGGGGAGCTGTTTTTT. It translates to CASTLEPGHLNTGELFF.

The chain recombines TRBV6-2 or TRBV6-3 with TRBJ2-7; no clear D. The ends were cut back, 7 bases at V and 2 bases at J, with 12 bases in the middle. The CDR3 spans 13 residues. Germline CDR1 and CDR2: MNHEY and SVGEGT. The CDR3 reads CASNENLAYEQYF. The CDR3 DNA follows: TGTGCCAGCAATGAGAACCTCGCCTACGAGCAGTACTTC.

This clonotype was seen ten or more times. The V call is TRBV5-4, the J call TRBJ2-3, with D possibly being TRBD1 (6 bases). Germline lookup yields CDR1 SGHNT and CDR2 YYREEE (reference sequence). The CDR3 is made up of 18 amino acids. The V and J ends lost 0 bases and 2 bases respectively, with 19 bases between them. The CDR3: CASSLDYRDTQNTDTQYF. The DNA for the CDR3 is TGTGCCAGCAGCTTGGACTACCGGGACACTCAGAACACAGATACGCAGTATTTT. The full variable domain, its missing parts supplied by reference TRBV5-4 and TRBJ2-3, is ETGVTQSPTHLIKTRGQQVTLRCSSQSGHNTVSWYQQALGQGPQFIFQYYREEENGRGNFPPRFSGLQFPNYSSELNVNALELDDSALYLCASSLDYRDTQNTDTQYFGPGTRLTVL.

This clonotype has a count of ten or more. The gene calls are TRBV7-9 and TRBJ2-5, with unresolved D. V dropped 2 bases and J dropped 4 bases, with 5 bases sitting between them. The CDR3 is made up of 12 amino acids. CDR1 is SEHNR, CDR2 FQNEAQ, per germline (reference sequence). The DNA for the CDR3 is TGTGCCAGCAGCTTAAGGGTAGAGACCCAGTACTTC. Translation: CASSLRVETQYF.

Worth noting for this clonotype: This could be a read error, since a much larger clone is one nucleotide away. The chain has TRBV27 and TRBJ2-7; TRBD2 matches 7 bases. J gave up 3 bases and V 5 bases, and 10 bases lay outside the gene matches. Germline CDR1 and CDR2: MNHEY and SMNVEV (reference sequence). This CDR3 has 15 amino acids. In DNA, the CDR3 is TGTGCCAGCAGTCTCCGGGGAGGGATCATCTACGAGCAGTACTTC. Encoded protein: CASSLRGGIIYEQYF.

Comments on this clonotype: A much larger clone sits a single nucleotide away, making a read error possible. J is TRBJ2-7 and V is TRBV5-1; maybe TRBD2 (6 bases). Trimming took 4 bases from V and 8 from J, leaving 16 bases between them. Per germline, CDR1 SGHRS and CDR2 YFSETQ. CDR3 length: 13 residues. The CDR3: CASSGGTVLKQYF. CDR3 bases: TGCGCCAGCAGCGGGGGGACGGTTTTGAAGCAGTACTTC.

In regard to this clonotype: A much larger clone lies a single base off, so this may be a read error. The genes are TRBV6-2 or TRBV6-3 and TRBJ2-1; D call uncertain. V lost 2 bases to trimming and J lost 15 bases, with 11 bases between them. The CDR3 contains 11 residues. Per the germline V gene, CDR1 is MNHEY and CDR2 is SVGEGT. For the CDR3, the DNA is TGTGCCAGCAGTTACCCCCCCCTGCCGTTCTTC. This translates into CASSYPPLPFF.

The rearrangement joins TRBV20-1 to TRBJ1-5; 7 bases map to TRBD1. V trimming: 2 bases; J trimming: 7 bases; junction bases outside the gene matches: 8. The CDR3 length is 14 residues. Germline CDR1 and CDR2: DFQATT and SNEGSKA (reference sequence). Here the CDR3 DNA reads TGCAGTGCTAGATCCCGGGACAGAGGACAGCCCCAGCATTTT. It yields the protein CSARSRDRGQPQHF.